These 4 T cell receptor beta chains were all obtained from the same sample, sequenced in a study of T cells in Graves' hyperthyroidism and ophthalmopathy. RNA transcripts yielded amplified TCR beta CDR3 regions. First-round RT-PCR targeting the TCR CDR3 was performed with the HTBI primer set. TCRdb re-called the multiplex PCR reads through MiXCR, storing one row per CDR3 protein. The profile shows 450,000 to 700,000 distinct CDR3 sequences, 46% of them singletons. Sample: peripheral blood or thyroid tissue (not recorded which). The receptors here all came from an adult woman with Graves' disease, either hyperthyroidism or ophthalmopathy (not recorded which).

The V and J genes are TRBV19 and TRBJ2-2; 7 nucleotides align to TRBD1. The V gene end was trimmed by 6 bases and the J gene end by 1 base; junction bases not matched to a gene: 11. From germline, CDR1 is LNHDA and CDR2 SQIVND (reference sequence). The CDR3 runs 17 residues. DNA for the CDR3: TGTGCCAGTAGCGTGGCGGCAGGGGGACAGAACACCGGGGAGCTGTTTTTT. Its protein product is CASSVAAGGQNTGELFF.

The CDR3 sequence: CASSLTTGGSDTQYF. The CDR3 nucleotides read TGCGCCAGCAGCTTGACGACAGGGGGCTCAGATACGCAGTATTTT. This sequence joins TRBV5-1 and TRBJ2-3; 10 bases fit TRBD1. Germline V CDR1 and CDR2: SGHRS, YFSETQ. The CDR3 has 15 amino acids. After removal of 1 base from V and 4 bases from J, the junction contained 3 bases not matched to a gene.

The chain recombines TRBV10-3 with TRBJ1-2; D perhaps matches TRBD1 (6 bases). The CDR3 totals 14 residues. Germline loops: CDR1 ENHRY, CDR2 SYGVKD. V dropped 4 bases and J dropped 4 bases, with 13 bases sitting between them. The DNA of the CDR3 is TGTGCCATCAGTGGAGCTGAGGGGGGCTATGGCTACACCTTC. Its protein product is CAISGAEGGYGYTF.

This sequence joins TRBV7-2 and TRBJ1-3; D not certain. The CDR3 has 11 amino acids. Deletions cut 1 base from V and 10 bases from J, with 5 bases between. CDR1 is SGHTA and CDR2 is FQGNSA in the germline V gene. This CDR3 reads CASSLGATIYF. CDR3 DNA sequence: TGTGCCAGCAGCTTAGGGGCTACCATATATTTT.